This TCR beta chain emerged from a study of blood T cell repertoires in COVID-19. About the research overall: Samples taken during acute and convalescent COVID-19 were collected in the United States, Italy and Spain.

This clone has a single count. Profiling relied on immunoSEQ multiplex PCR, and the TCRdb table lists in-frame clones only, not all of them. This table holds 200,000 to 250,000 clones, 65% to 85% found once. Germline V gives CDR1 SGHDT, CDR2 YYEEEE. The CDR3 is 16 amino acids. V was clipped by 1 base and J by 4 bases, with 15 bases between them. The Seattle patients, enrolled during active infection, were followed longitudinally. The V call is TRBV5-6, the J call TRBJ2-1; tentative D call: TRBD1 (5 bases). Sequenced material: peripheral blood. The clonotype was recovered from a woman aged 25 to 39 with COVID-19, enrolled during active disease. The CDR3 loop is CASSLRSQVGYNEQFF. CDR3 coding DNA: TGTGCCAGCAGCTTGAGGTCACAGGTCGGGTACAATGAGCAGTTCTTC.